What follows are 21 T cell receptor beta chains derived from one specimen sequenced in a study of T cells in Graves' hyperthyroidism and ophthalmopathy. TCR beta CDR3 regions were amplified from RNA transcripts. First-round RT-PCR with HTBI primers amplified the TCR CDR3 region. TCRdb processed the multiplex PCR reads anew with MiXCR; each CDR3 protein has one entry. The table includes about 200,000 distinct CDR3 sequences, roughly a sixth detected once. What was sequenced was blood. Source of these receptors: a woman in her forties or fifties with Graves' hyperthyroidism.

In regard to this clonotype: A much larger clone lies one base from this, so it may be a read error. The chain carries TRBV2 and TRBJ2-5; 10 positions agree with TRBD2. The CDR3 sequence is 17 residues long. Germline assignment: CDR1 SNHLY and CDR2 FYNNEI. The CDR3 nucleotides are TGTGCCAGCAGTGATGTGGTACTAGCGGGGAACCAAGGGACCCAGTACTTC. Amino acids: CASSDVVLAGNQGTQYF. The entire variable domain, with the rest obtained from reference TRBV2 and TRBJ2-5, is as follows: EPEVTQTPSHQVTQMGQEVILRCVPISNHLYFYWYRQILGQKVEFLVSFYNNEISEKSEIFDDQFSVERPDGSNFTLKIRSTKLEDSAMYFCASSDVVLAGNQGTQYFGPGTRLLVL.

This clonotype turned up a few times. J is TRBJ1-6 and V is TRBV20-1; 9 nucleotides match TRBD1. This CDR3 spans 14 amino acids. Germline CDR1 DFQATT, CDR2 SNEGSKA (reference sequence). Losses at the gene ends were 2 bases for V and 7 bases for J; bases not matched to a gene: 3. The CDR3 here is CSARTGTGNSPLHF. The CDR3 DNA follows: TGCAGTGCTAGAACCGGGACAGGGAATTCACCCCTCCACTTT.

The rearrangement uses TRBV7-6 and TRBJ2-3; D is perhaps TRBD2 (6 bases). The CDR3 covers 15 residues. Trimming shortened V by 3 bases and J by 0 bases, and 10 bases separated the two germline ends. Germline CDR1 SGHVS, CDR2 FNYEAQ. CDR3 residues: CASSFISGSTDTQYF. CDR3 coding DNA: TGTGCCAGCAGCTTTATTAGCGGTAGCACAGATACGCAGTATTTT.

This chain joins TRBV19 and TRBJ1-5; D remains unclear. Germline values: CDR1 LNHDA, CDR2 SQIVND (reference sequence). This CDR3 comprises 12 residues. V lost 5 bases and J lost 10, with 12 bases in between. This chain's CDR3 is CASSAAGGPQHF. The CDR3 nucleotides read TGTGCCAGTAGTGCCGCAGGAGGTCCCCAGCATTTT.

This clonotype was found many times. The V call is TRBV30, the J call TRBJ1-1; D is unresolved. This CDR3 comprises 14 residues. Trimming stripped 4 bases from V and 0 bases from J, with 12 bases between. In germline, CDR1 is GTSNPN, CDR2 SVGIG (reference sequence). The chain's CDR3 is CAWIRRNMNTEAFF. CDR3 bases: TGTGCCTGGATACGGCGGAACATGAACACTGAAGCTTTCTTT.

At least ten counts were recorded for this clonotype. The chain couples TRBV29-1 to TRBJ1-2; 9 bases align to TRBD1. The CDR3 loop spans 12 amino acids. In germline, CDR1 is SQVTM, CDR2 ANQGSEA. Unmatched junction bases numbered 4, after V lost 5 bases and J lost 6 bases. For the CDR3, the DNA is TGCAGCGTTAGGGGACAGGGCCATGGCTACACCTTC. Its protein product is CSVRGQGHGYTF.

This clonotype was picked up many times. The chain uses TRBV28 and TRBJ2-3, with 9 bases fitting TRBD1. V lost 3 bases to trimming and J lost 0 bases; unmatched junction nucleotides: 1. This CDR3 is built from 15 residues. The germline V gene has CDR1 MDHEN and CDR2 SYDVKM. In nucleotides, the CDR3 is TGTGCCAGCAGTTTCGGGACAGGGAGCACAGATACGCAGTATTTT. The encoded protein is CASSFGTGSTDTQYF.

This clonotype was recorded many times. The rearrangement links TRBV3-1 to TRBJ2-1; D not resolved. The length of the CDR3 is 16 residues. Trimming took off 0 bases at V and 0 bases at J, with 9 bases between the two ends. The germline CDR1 and CDR2 sequences are LGHDT and YNNKEL (reference sequence). CDR3 region: CASSQDPVSSYNEQFF. CDR3 in DNA: TGTGCCAGCAGCCAAGATCCCGTTAGCTCCTACAATGAGCAGTTCTTC.

The table lists this clonotype with many counts. This chain joins TRBV6-6 and TRBJ1-5; D call uncertain. Germline loops: CDR1 MNHNY, CDR2 SVGAGI (reference sequence). The CDR3 is 13 amino acids. V was clipped by 0 bases and J by 3 bases, with 3 bases between them. The CDR3 region is CASSYSNNQPQHF. The CDR3 nucleotides are TGTGCCAGCAGTTACTCGAACAATCAGCCCCAGCATTTT.

This clonotype has a count of ten or more. The CDR3 protein is CSARGISAEQFF. CDR3 in DNA: TGCAGTGCTAGAGGGATTAGCGCTGAGCAGTTCTTC. The V call is TRBV20-1, the J call TRBJ2-1; the D gene is possibly TRBD2 (5 bases). The germline CDR1 and CDR2 sequences are DFQATT and SNEGSKA (reference sequence). CDR3 length equals 12 residues. Trimming removed 1 base at V and 9 bases at J, with 10 bases between.

This clonotype was found many times. The genes are TRBV6-1 and TRBJ2-7; D is unresolved. Germline CDR1 is MNHNS and CDR2 is SASEGT. V was pared by 3 bases and J by 3 bases, with 18 bases between. This CDR3 spans 16 amino acids. The CDR3 sequence is CASSEAPSPRLYEQYF. In DNA, the CDR3 is TGTGCCAGCAGTGAGGCACCGTCACCCCGTCTCTACGAGCAGTACTTC.

This clonotype has at least ten counts. The V gene is TRBV11-2, the J gene TRBJ2-7; 7 bases agree with TRBD2. Germline V gene data show CDR1 as SGHAT and CDR2 as FQNNGV. This CDR3 region has 15 residues. V shed 5 bases and J 5 bases; nucleotides not matched to a gene: 12. The DNA of the CDR3 is TGTGCCAGCAGCCCGTCGGGGCGGGAGAGGAACGAGCAGTACTTC. Amino acids: CASSPSGRERNEQYF.

In this sample, this clonotype turned up many times. The chain is built from TRBV18 and TRBJ2-1, with D possibly being TRBD2 (5 bases). The CDR3 spans 11 residues. In germline, CDR1 is KGHSH, CDR2 LQKENI. V was trimmed by 8 bases and J by 7 bases, leaving 9 bases between them. The CDR3 spells CASRRGNEQFF. The CDR3 nucleotides read TGTGCCAGCCGACGCGGGAATGAGCAGTTCTTC.

V usage is TRBV11-2 and J usage is TRBJ2-7; 12 bases match TRBD2. Trimming took 3 bases from V and 7 from J; bases not matched to a gene: 10. The germline V gene has CDR1 SGHAT and CDR2 FQNNGV. The CDR3 consists of 16 residues. The CDR3 DNA sequence: TGTGCCAGCAGCTTCACAGGACTAGCGGGATTTGAAGAGCAGTACTTC. It yields the protein CASSFTGLAGFEEQYF.

The chain couples TRBV11-3 to TRBJ2-7; the match to TRBD1 covers 9 bases. Germline trimming cut 2 bases from V and 3 bases from J; bases unmatched to any gene: 14. The germline CDR1 and CDR2 sequences are SGHNT and YENEEA. This CDR3 is built from 18 residues. CDR3 in DNA: TGTGCCAGCAGCTTATCTCTCAGTGTGGGACAGGGACTCTACGAGCAGTACTTC. Translation: CASSLSLSVGQGLYEQYF. The complete variable domain, with remaining parts taken from reference TRBV11-3 and TRBJ2-7, reads EAGVVQSPRYKIIEKKQPVAFWCNPISGHNTLYWYLQNLGQGPELLIRYENEEAVDDSQLPKDRFSAERLKGVDSTLKIQPAELGDSAVYLCASSLSLSVGQGLYEQYFGPGTRLTVT.

This clonotype was recorded at least ten times. This chain connects TRBV11-2 to TRBJ2-5; maybe TRBD2 (5 bases). This CDR3 has 14 residues. The germline CDR1 and CDR2 sequences are SGHAT and FQNNGV. The V end lost 1 base, the J end lost 7 bases, and 13 bases lay between the germline ends. The DNA for the CDR3 is TGTGCCAGCAGCTTAGGGCCCGGGGTCGGGACCCAGTACTTC. Residues: CASSLGPGVGTQYF.

Note on this clonotype: A much larger clone differs by one base, so this may be a read error. V is TRBV18 and J is TRBJ2-3, with no clear D. The CDR3 runs 13 residues. Germline V gene sequence: CDR1 KGHSH, CDR2 LQKENI. V gave up 1 base and J gave up 2 bases, with 4 bases separating them. CDR3 protein: CASSPQNTDTQYF. The DNA of the CDR3 is TGTGCCAGCTCACCACAAAACACAGATACGCAGTATTTT.

In its sample, this clonotype was seen many times. J is TRBJ2-1 and V is TRBV27; D tentatively fits TRBD1 or TRBD2 (5 bases each). Germline-derived CDR1 and CDR2 are MNHEY and SMNVEV (reference sequence). The V end lost 5 bases, the J end lost 8 bases, and 19 bases lay between the germline ends. This CDR3 contains 15 residues. CDR3 nucleotide sequence: TGTGCCAGCAGTCCAAACGGCAGGGTGGGGGATGAGCAGTTCTTC. This translates into CASSPNGRVGDEQFF.

This clonotype was found many times. An end of the junction does not agree with germline; a read error may underlie this. The rearrangement uses TRBV12-3 or TRBV12-4 and TRBJ2-1; maybe TRBD2 (6 bases). This CDR3 has 14 residues. CDR3 sequence: CASSSGLSSNEQFF. The CDR3 nucleotides read TGTGCCAGCAGTTCGGGACTCTCCTCCAATGAGCAGTTCTTC.

This clonotype appeared a few times. The chain recombines TRBV7-2 with TRBJ1-1; D is unresolved. V lost 2 bases to trimming and J lost 4 bases, with 14 bases between them. The CDR3 consists of 15 residues. Per the germline V gene, CDR1 is SGHTA and CDR2 is FQGNSA. CDR3 DNA sequence: TGTGCCAGCAGCTTAAGCACTACCAAGGCCACTGAAGCTTTCTTT. Amino acids: CASSLSTTKATEAFF.

The gene calls are TRBV14 and TRBJ2-7, with 12 positions matching TRBD2. Germline values: CDR1 SGHDN, CDR2 FVKESK. The CDR3 runs to 15 residues. V dropped 2 bases and J dropped 5; count of bases not matched to a gene: 4. CDR3 in DNA: TGTGCCAGCAGCCAACTACTAGCGGGAGGCAACGAGCAGTACTTC. It yields the protein CASSQLLAGGNEQYF.